Following are 30 T cell receptor beta chains from one sample sequenced in a study of human T cells and chemical hapten exposure. Time point specified: pre-sensitization, week 0. Treatment specified: therapeutic diphenylcyclopropenone sensitization with weekly scalp DPC. TCRdb reanalysed the RACE reads using MiXCR and keeps one entry per CDR3 protein. This repertoire shows approximately 50,000 distinct CDR3 sequences, about 11% found once; its top ten account for 3% to 4.5%. The input for sequencing was whole blood, taken in connection with sensitization to the hapten diphenylcyclopropenone (DPC). The source of these receptors is a woman between 40 and 50 years old with alopecia areata. Some clones in this sample may be carry-over from other donors' samples.

This clonotype came up many times. J is TRBJ1-1 and V is TRBV20-1, with D unclear. Deletions cut 1 base from V and 0 bases from J, with 3 bases between. The CDR3 is 12 amino acids. Germline loops: CDR1 DFQATT, CDR2 SNEGSKA (reference sequence). This chain's CDR3 is CSARGMNTEAFF. The CDR3 region has the DNA TGCAGTGCTAGAGGGATGAACACTGAAGCTTTCTTT.

This clonotype was seen many times. The chain employs TRBV7-8 and TRBJ2-2, with D perhaps TRBD1 (6 bases). The CDR3 is made up of 14 amino acids. V was cut by 5 bases and J by 4 bases, with 11 bases left in between. Germline V gene lookup returns CDR1 SGHVS and CDR2 FQNEAQ. This CDR3 reads CASSLARGTGELFF. The DNA for the CDR3 is TGTGCCAGCAGCCTCGCCAGGGGCACCGGGGAGCTGTTTTTT.

This clonotype was recorded a few times. The chain recombines TRBV6-2 or TRBV6-3 with TRBJ2-1; D is ambiguous. CDR3 length equals 14 residues. V lost 2 bases and J lost 7, with 12 bases in between. The germline V gene has CDR1 MNHEY and CDR2 SVGEGT. The CDR3 DNA reads as TGTGCCAGCAGTTACGTTGGGCTTGGTAATGAGCAGTTCTTC. It is translated as CASSYVGLGNEQFF.

V gene TRBV19 combines with J gene TRBJ2-7; D not resolved. Trimming pared 5 bases from V and 6 bases from J, leaving 14 bases between. The germline V gene encodes CDR1 LNHDA and CDR2 SQIVND (reference sequence). The CDR3 is 13 amino acids. The CDR3 bases are TGTGCCAGTAGTGAGTTCCTCCTTATCGAGCAGTACTTC. It encodes CASSEFLLIEQYF.

This clonotype occurred a few times. DNA for the CDR3: TGTGCCTGGAGTGGAGGGGCTGAAGCTTTCTTT. Translation: CAWSGGAEAFF. V and J are TRBV30 and TRBJ1-1; D might be TRBD1 (5 bases). Per germline, CDR1 GTSNPN and CDR2 SVGIG (reference sequence). Trimming shortened V by 1 base and J by 6 bases, and 6 bases separated the two germline ends. CDR3 length: 11 amino acids.

This clonotype was recorded a few times. V usage is TRBV7-2 and J usage is TRBJ2-7; no definite D call. The V gene's germline CDR1 is SGHTA and CDR2 FQGNSA. CDR3 length: 11 residues. V was clipped by 3 bases and J by 4 bases, with 4 bases between them. The CDR3 region is CASSFLYEQYF. CDR3 sequence (DNA): TGTGCCAGCAGCTTCCTTTACGAGCAGTACTTC.

This clonotype was detected ten times or more. The chain has TRBV19 and TRBJ1-6, with D unclear. Germline CDR1 is LNHDA and CDR2 is SQIVND (reference sequence). Between the trimmed V and J ends, which lost 2 bases and 8 bases, there was a span of 10 bases. The CDR3 loop spans 14 amino acids. The chain's CDR3 is CASSIRNGDSPLHF. In DNA, the CDR3 is TGTGCCAGTAGTATACGAAATGGGGATTCACCCCTCCACTTT.

This chain joins TRBV29-1 and TRBJ1-2; 8 bases are a match to TRBD1. The CDR3 has 12 amino acids. Germline loops: CDR1 SQVTM, CDR2 ANQGSEA. J was trimmed by 7 bases and V by 7 bases; bases with no gene match: 8. The CDR3 sequence is CSARTGSSGYTF. DNA of the CDR3: TGCAGCGCCCGGACAGGGTCTAGTGGCTACACCTTC. Full variable domain (rest looked up from reference TRBV29-1 and TRBJ1-2): SAVISQKPSRDICQRGTSLTIQCQVDSQVTMMFWYRQQPGQSLTLIATANQGSEATYESGFVIDKFPISRPNLTFSTLTVSNMSPEDSSIYLCSARTGSSGYTFGSGTRLTVV.

This clonotype has ten or more counts. The rearrangement links TRBV4-3 to TRBJ2-1; TRBD2 aligns across 10 bases. Trimming at V came to 4 bases and at J to 7 bases, leaving 4 bases not matched to a gene. Germline CDR1 LGHNA, CDR2 YSLEER. The CDR3 length is 14 residues. The CDR3 protein is CASSRLAGANEQFF. The CDR3 DNA sequence: TGCGCCAGCAGCCGGCTAGCGGGAGCAAATGAGCAGTTCTTC.

This clonotype was seen more than once but under ten times. The chain is built from TRBV7-2 and TRBJ1-1; D is undetermined. Between the trimmed V and J ends, which lost 0 bases and 1 base, there was a span of 6 bases. From germline, CDR1 is SGHTA and CDR2 FQGNSA. CDR3 length equals 14 residues. As DNA, the CDR3 is TGTGCCAGCAGCTTAGCGCGGCGGAACACTGAAGCTTTCTTT. This encodes CASSLARRNTEAFF. The variable domain in full, with the rest retrieved from reference TRBV7-2 and TRBJ1-1, is GAGVSQSPSNKVTEKGKDVELRCDPISGHTALYWYRQSLGQGLEFLIYFQGNSAPDKSGLPSDRFSAERTGGSVSTLTIQRTQQEDSAVYLCASSLARRNTEAFFGQGTRLTVV.

This clonotype was picked up a small number of times. The chain couples TRBV6-2 or TRBV6-3 to TRBJ2-2, with TRBD2 identical over 7 bases. This CDR3 is 15 amino acids long. The V and J ends lost 6 bases and 4 bases, in that order; junction bases with no gene match: 8. CDR1 MNHEY and CDR2 SVGEGT come from the germline V gene. CDR3 loop: CASRHGASGTGELFF. CDR3 coding DNA: TGTGCCAGCAGACACGGGGCTAGCGGCACCGGGGAGCTGTTTTTT.

The gene calls are TRBV5-6 and TRBJ2-1, with 8 positions matching TRBD1. J lost 8 bases, V lost 0 bases, and 7 bases had no gene match. There are 15 residues in the CDR3. The germline gives CDR1 SGHDT, CDR2 YYEEEE. The chain's CDR3 is CASSLAAGGLDEQFF. The CDR3 coding sequence is TGTGCCAGCAGCTTGGCGGCAGGGGGCTTAGATGAGCAGTTCTTC.

The table lists this clonotype with a few counts. The chain joins TRBV27 to TRBJ2-3; D is undetermined. From germline, CDR1 is MNHEY and CDR2 SMNVEV (reference sequence). Trimming shortened V by 3 bases and J by 5 bases, and 9 bases separated the two germline ends. CDR3 length: 13 residues. The CDR3 is CASSLRPIDTQYF. CDR3 DNA sequence: TGTGCCAGCAGTTTGCGGCCGATAGATACGCAGTATTTT.

The table lists this clonotype with many counts. The genes are TRBV9 and TRBJ2-1, with D perhaps being TRBD1 or TRBD2 (5 bases each). Germline V gene lookup returns CDR1 SGDLS and CDR2 YYNGEE. The CDR3 is 17 residues long. Trimming removed 2 bases from V and 2 bases from J, with 17 bases in between. The CDR3 sequence is CASSVTTGTATYNEQFF. CDR3 sequence (DNA): TGTGCCAGCAGCGTGACCACCGGGACGGCTACCTACAATGAGCAGTTCTTC.

The CDR3 is CASSQSGANTEAFF. DNA of the CDR3: TGTGCCAGCAGCCAATCCGGAGCGAACACTGAAGCTTTCTTT. This sequence joins TRBV14 and TRBJ1-1; D gene unclear. The V end lost 2 bases, the J end lost 1 base, and 8 bases lay between the germline ends. The CDR3 loop spans 14 amino acids. Per the germline V gene, CDR1 is SGHDN and CDR2 is FVKESK.

This clonotype was recorded at least ten times. The chain employs TRBV7-2 and TRBJ1-2; D gene ambiguous. The CDR3 is 13 residues long. V lost 5 bases and J lost 2, with 9 bases in between. CDR1 SGHTA and CDR2 FQGNSA come from the germline V gene. The CDR3 reads CASSPTRNYGYTF. DNA of the CDR3: TGTGCCAGCAGCCCGACAAGAAACTATGGCTACACCTTC. The complete variable domain, with remaining parts taken from reference TRBV7-2 and TRBJ1-2, reads GAGVSQSPSNKVTEKGKDVELRCDPISGHTALYWYRQSLGQGLEFLIYFQGNSAPDKSGLPSDRFSAERTGGSVSTLTIQRTQQEDSAVYLCASSPTRNYGYTFGSGTRLTVV.

The rearrangement links TRBV7-9 to TRBJ2-2; TRBD1 matches 7 bases. Germline lookup yields CDR1 SEHNR and CDR2 FQNEAQ (reference sequence). The CDR3 is 16 residues long. V trimming: 4 bases; J trimming: 5 bases; junction bases outside the gene matches: 10. The CDR3 loop reads CASSYPTAQGTGELFF. CDR3 coding DNA: TGTGCCAGCAGCTACCCTACTGCACAGGGGACCGGGGAGCTGTTTTTT.

This clonotype was picked up a small number of times. CDR3 residues: CSARDRITGQETQYF. The CDR3 nucleotides read TGCAGTGCTAGAGATCGGATTACCGGCCAAGAGACCCAGTACTTC. The chain uses TRBV20-1 and TRBJ2-5; no clear D gene. Between the trimmed V and J ends, which lost 0 bases and 1 base, there was a span of 12 bases. CDR1 and CDR2 from the germline V gene are DFQATT and SNEGSKA (reference sequence). The CDR3 consists of 15 residues.

This clonotype came up a few times. The chain combines TRBV7-9 with TRBJ1-1, with D unresolved. The CDR3 is 12 amino acids. Germline V gives CDR1 SEHNR, CDR2 FQNEAQ (reference sequence). V was shortened by 3 bases and J by 8 bases, with 10 bases between the two germline ends. The CDR3 nucleotides are TGTGCCAGCAGCTTCCGAGGAGGGGAAGCTTTCTTT. This gives the protein CASSFRGGEAFF.

The rearrangement joins TRBV18 to TRBJ1-1, with TRBD1 matching 7 bases. CDR3 length: 15 residues. Germline V gene lookup returns CDR1 KGHSH and CDR2 LQKENI. The V segment lost 6 bases and the J segment 3 bases; nucleotides outside the gene matches: 10. CDR3 region: CASSSDRELDTEAFF. The CDR3 DNA sequence: TGTGCCAGCTCGTCCGACAGGGAATTGGACACTGAAGCTTTCTTT.

In its sample, this clonotype was seen many times. The chain carries TRBV11-2 and TRBJ1-3, with TRBD1 as a possible D gene (5 bases). The length of the CDR3 is 14 residues. Trimming removed 1 base at V and 4 bases at J, with 8 bases between. Per the germline V gene, CDR1 is SGHAT and CDR2 is FQNNGV. The CDR3 protein is CASSLGGRGNTIYF. For the CDR3, the DNA is TGTGCCAGCAGCTTAGGGGGACGGGGAAACACCATATATTTT.

This clonotype was seen a few times. CDR3 nucleotide sequence: TGTGCCAGCAGCGACAGGGGGCAGCAGCCCCAGCATTTT. Translating gives CASSDRGQQPQHF. The chain carries TRBV28 and TRBJ1-5; 10 bases match TRBD1. Losses at the gene ends were 6 bases for V and 7 bases for J; bases not matched to a gene: 3. The CDR3 consists of 13 residues. Per germline, CDR1 MDHEN and CDR2 SYDVKM.

The chain recombines TRBV3-1 with TRBJ1-1, with a possible D match to TRBD1 (5 bases). The V gene lost 3 bases and the J gene lost 0 bases, with 11 bases spanning the gap. CDR1 is LGHDT and CDR2 is YNNKEL in the germline V gene (reference sequence). The CDR3 length is 15 residues. CDR3 nucleotides: TGTGCCAGCAGCCATTACAGGATCCTGAACACTGAAGCTTTCTTT. This encodes CASSHYRILNTEAFF. The full variable domain, in which reference TRBV3-1 and TRBJ1-1 provide the parts outside the CDR3, is DTAVSQTPKYLVTQMGNDKSIKCEQNLGHDTMYWYKQDSKKFLKIMFSYNNKELIINETVPNRFSPKSPDKAHLNLHINSLELGDSAVYFCASSHYRILNTEAFFGQGTRLTVV.

This CDR3 reads CASSSRGGREQYF. In nucleotides, the CDR3 is TGTGCCAGCAGCTCCCGGGGGGGGCGCGAGCAGTACTTC. The chain has TRBV6-2 or TRBV6-3 and TRBJ2-7; 8 bases match TRBD2. V shed 6 bases, J shed 6 bases, and the junction held 7 bases outside the gene matches. Germline V CDR1 and CDR2: MNHEY, SVGEGT. The CDR3 is 13 residues long.

Ten or more counts support this clonotype. The chain couples TRBV11-3 to TRBJ2-1, with 8 bases fitting TRBD2. CDR1 and CDR2 (germline): SGHNT, YENEEA. V lost 5 bases, J lost 7 bases, and 13 bases stayed unmatched. The CDR3 totals 16 residues. CDR3 coding DNA: TGTGCCAGCAGCATAAGCGGGAGCCCCGTGGGAAATGAGCAGTTCTTC. Translation gives CASSISGSPVGNEQFF.

There are a few counts of this clonotype. The rearrangement joins TRBV9 to TRBJ1-1, with D uncertain. Trimming shortened V by 0 bases and J by 7 bases, and 7 bases separated the two germline ends. The V gene's germline CDR1 is SGDLS and CDR2 YYNGEE. CDR3 length equals 12 residues. In DNA form, the CDR3 reads TGTGCCAGCAGCGTAGAGTTCGGTGAAGCTTTCTTT. Residues: CASSVEFGEAFF. The full variable domain, with the rest looked up from reference TRBV9 and TRBJ1-1, is DSGVTQTPKHLITATGQRVTLRCSPRSGDLSVYWYQQSLDQGLQFLIQYYNGEERAKGNILERFSAQQFPDLHSELNLSSLELGDSALYFCASSVEFGEAFFGQGTRLTVV.

This clonotype was counted between two and nine times. The chain links TRBV7-2 to TRBJ2-3; 8 bases line up with TRBD2. V shed 1 base and J 6 bases; nucleotides not matched to a gene: 6. The CDR3 has 15 amino acids. Per germline, CDR1 SGHTA and CDR2 FQGNSA. The chain's CDR3 is CASSLGSGRTDTQYF. The CDR3, as DNA: TGTGCCAGCAGCTTAGGCAGCGGGAGAACGGATACGCAGTATTTT.

The chain is built from TRBV10-3 and TRBJ1-2, with TRBD1 matching over 11 bases. The germline CDR1 and CDR2 sequences are ENHRY and SYGVKD. V shed 7 bases, J shed 4 bases, and the junction held 2 bases outside the gene matches. CDR3 length: 13 amino acids. CDR3 DNA: TGTGCCATCACCGGACAGGGGGCCTATGGCTACACCTTC. Its translation: CAITGQGAYGYTF.

Only a few counts were recorded for this clonotype. The chain links TRBV5-1 to TRBJ2-7; D is possibly TRBD2 (5 bases). This CDR3 region has 15 residues. Deletions cut 4 bases from V and 2 bases from J, with 16 bases between. Germline V gene sequence: CDR1 SGHRS, CDR2 YFSETQ. CDR3 sequence (DNA): TGCGCCAGCAGCCCCCGAGAGGGTACGCCCTACGAGCAGTACTTC. The encoded protein is CASSPREGTPYEQYF.

At least ten counts were recorded for this clonotype. The gene calls are TRBV9 and TRBJ1-4, with D maybe TRBD1 (6 bases). The CDR3 length is 15 residues. Trimming stripped 4 bases from V and 2 bases from J, with 12 bases between. Germline CDR1 reads SGDLS; CDR2 reads YYNGEE. CDR3 residues: CASSPRQATNEKLFF. CDR3 DNA sequence: TGTGCCAGCAGCCCCAGACAGGCGACTAATGAAAAACTGTTTTTT.